The 21 T cell receptor beta chains given below trace back to one sample, sequenced in a study of CD8+CD57+ T cells in acquired aplastic anemia. For CDR3 and TCR beta VDJ profiling, genomic DNA was the template used. TCRdb itself ran the reads through MiXCR, one entry per CDR3 protein. The data contain 300,000 or so distinct CDR3 sequences, 45% to 65% of them seen just once; the ten biggest clones take up 8%. The sample comprised sorted CD4+, CD8+, or CD8+CD57+ T cells (not recorded which) from PBMCs. These receptors originate from a human donor with severe aplastic anemia or a healthy control (not recorded which).

This rearrangement joins TRBV2 to TRBJ2-7; TRBD2 matches 14 bases. V trimming: 4 bases; J trimming: 6 bases; junction bases outside the gene matches: 5. Germline assignment: CDR1 SNHLY and CDR2 FYNNEI. The CDR3 runs to 15 residues. CDR3 in amino acids: CASSGSGLAGAEQYF. CDR3 in DNA: TGTGCCAGCAGTGGGTCGGGACTAGCGGGAGCCGAGCAGTACTTC.

The chain links TRBV2 to TRBJ2-7; a weak D match, TRBD2 (5 bases). The V end lost 6 bases, the J end lost 3 bases, and 21 bases lay between the germline ends. Germline CDR1 is SNHLY and CDR2 is FYNNEI. This CDR3 is built from 16 residues. CDR3: CASSPTSPSLYYEQYF. DNA of the CDR3: TGTGCCAGCAGCCCTACTTCCCCTAGCCTCTACTACGAGCAGTACTTC. Full variable domain (rest looked up from reference TRBV2 and TRBJ2-7): EPEVTQTPSHQVTQMGQEVILRCVPISNHLYFYWYRQILGQKVEFLVSFYNNEISEKSEIFDDQFSVERPDGSNFTLKIRSTKLEDSAMYFCASSPTSPSLYYEQYFGPGTRLTVT.

This clonotype has more than one count but fewer than ten. This rearrangement joins TRBV20-1 to TRBJ2-1, with TRBD1 identical over 7 bases. The germline gives CDR1 DFQATT, CDR2 SNEGSKA (reference sequence). V was clipped by 3 bases and J by 3 bases; unmatched bases: 8. The CDR3 has 15 amino acids. The CDR3 loop is CSASFSGTDYNEQFF. The CDR3, as DNA: TGCAGTGCTAGCTTTTCGGGGACAGACTACAATGAGCAGTTCTTC.

This clonotype has a handful of counts. This chain joins TRBV15 and TRBJ2-7, with a tentative D call TRBD1 (5 bases). V shed 0 bases and J shed 2 bases, with 11 bases lying between them. The CDR3 sequence is 15 residues long. The germline V gene encodes CDR1 LNHNV and CDR2 YYDKDF (reference sequence). CDR3 region: CATSREGVEAYEQYF. In nucleotides, the CDR3 is TGTGCCACCAGCAGAGAAGGGGTCGAAGCCTACGAGCAGTACTTC.

This chain links TRBV19 with TRBJ2-1, with D tentatively TRBD2 (6 bases). Germline CDR1 LNHDA, CDR2 SQIVND (reference sequence). The CDR3 spans 14 residues. V lost 4 bases and J lost 4, with 11 bases in between. The CDR3 sequence is CASSSELAYNEQFF. CDR3 DNA: TGTGCCAGTAGTAGTGAACTAGCTTACAATGAGCAGTTCTTC. The whole variable domain, filled in from reference TRBV19 and TRBJ2-1, reads DGGITQSPKYLFRKEGQNVTLSCEQNLNHDAMYWYRQDPGQGLRLIYYSQIVNDFQKGDIAEGYSVSREKKESFPLTVTSAQKNPTAFYLCASSSELAYNEQFFGPGTRLTVL.

To note about this clonotype: Mismatch with germline at one junction end may stem from a read error. The chain uses TRBV5-1 and TRBJ2-2, with 10 bases that match TRBD2. Germline V CDR1 and CDR2: SGHRS, YFSETQ. The CDR3 loop spans 13 amino acids. The CDR3 DNA follows: TGCGCCAGCAGCACGGACCCTAGCGGGGGGCTGTTTTTT. It yields the protein CASSTDPSGGLFF.

This chain joins TRBV9 and TRBJ2-2; 7 nucleotides align to TRBD2. V lost 0 bases to trimming and J lost 3 bases; unmatched junction nucleotides: 8. CDR1 is SGDLS and CDR2 is YYNGEE in the germline V gene. This CDR3 has 17 amino acids. For the CDR3, the DNA is TGTGCCAGCAGCGTAGCGGGCAGGACTAGACACACCGGGGAGCTGTTTTTT. Translated, it gives CASSVAGRTRHTGELFF.

For this clonotype: At one of its ends the junction is not consistent with the germline gene, which may arise from a read error. The chain has TRBV5-1 and TRBJ1-6; D gene unclear. The V gene's germline CDR1 is SGHRS and CDR2 YFSETQ. This CDR3 is 17 amino acids long. CDR3 DNA: TGTGCCAGCAGCTCCCAACTTGAGAGCTCCTATAATTCACCCCTCCACTTT. This codes for CASSSQLESSYNSPLHF.

This clonotype has a count of ten or more. This chain joins TRBV6-5 and TRBJ2-7; D possibly uses TRBD1 or TRBD2 (5 bases each). The germline gives CDR1 MNHEY, CDR2 SVGAGI. Between the trimmed V and J ends, which lost 0 bases and 3 bases, there was a span of 15 bases. This CDR3 is built from 16 residues. As DNA, the CDR3 is TGTGCCAGCAGTTACTCGGGGCCAGGAGGCTACTACGAGCAGTACTTC. It translates to CASSYSGPGGYYEQYF.

The table lists this clonotype with a few counts. V is TRBV7-9 and J is TRBJ1-6, with 9 nucleotides matching TRBD1. The length of the CDR3 is 12 residues. V dropped 11 bases and J dropped 12; count of bases not matched to a gene: 8. The V gene's germline CDR1 is SEHNR and CDR2 FQNEAQ (reference sequence). The CDR3: CAVHRGRLPLHF. CDR3 nucleotide sequence: TGTGCCGTCCACAGGGGGCGCCTACCCCTCCACTTT.

This chain links TRBV7-9 with TRBJ2-7; 12 bases are a match to TRBD2. Germline-derived CDR1 and CDR2 are SEHNR and FQNEAQ (reference sequence). CDR3 length: 16 amino acids. With 5 bases clipped from V and 4 bases from J, the junction kept 9 bases outside the gene matches. The CDR3 here is CASSRAEGLAGYEQYF. The CDR3 DNA is TGTGCCAGCAGCCGAGCCGAGGGACTAGCGGGTTACGAGCAGTACTTC.

This clonotype appeared many times. The genes are TRBV5-1 and TRBJ2-2, with no clear D. The CDR3 loop spans 14 amino acids. Trimming stripped 1 base from V and 1 base from J, with 5 bases between. CDR1 is SGHRS, CDR2 YFSETQ, per germline. The chain's CDR3 is CASSLTGNTGELFF. Written as DNA, the CDR3 is TGCGCCAGCAGCTTGACCGGGAACACCGGGGAGCTGTTTTTT.

This clonotype has just one count. The V call is TRBV20-1, the J call TRBJ2-3; TRBD2 aligns across 10 bases. The CDR3 has 16 residues. V dropped 6 bases and J dropped 2; count of bases not matched to a gene: 11. Germline CDR1 and CDR2: DFQATT and SNEGSKA (reference sequence). The DNA for the CDR3 is TGCAGTGCAGTAAGAATAGCGGGAGGCCCCACAGATACGCAGTATTTT. Translating it yields CSAVRIAGGPTDTQYF.

The chain carries TRBV6-2 or TRBV6-3 and TRBJ2-3, with TRBD2 matching 8 bases. The CDR3 is 16 amino acids. V lost 8 bases to trimming and J lost 5 bases; unmatched junction nucleotides: 15. Per the germline V gene, CDR1 is MNHEY and CDR2 is SVGEGT. In DNA form, the CDR3 reads TGTGCCAGCGATCTAAGTCTAGCGGGCATGAAAGATACGCAGTATTTT. Protein: CASDLSLAGMKDTQYF.

This clonotype occurred many times. The rearrangement uses TRBV5-1 and TRBJ1-2; possible D gene TRBD1, 6 bases. Per germline, CDR1 SGHRS and CDR2 YFSETQ. This CDR3 has 15 amino acids. V was trimmed by 3 bases and J by 0 bases, leaving 12 bases between them. DNA for the CDR3: TGCGCCAGCAGCTGGGACACCCTCACTAACTATGGCTACACCTTC. It yields the protein CASSWDTLTNYGYTF.

The CDR3 reads CASSPRLAGGGETQYF. CDR3 DNA sequence: TGTGCCAGCAGCCCGCGACTAGCGGGGGGAGGAGAGACCCAGTACTTC. The J gene is TRBJ2-5, the V gene TRBV7-3; 13 nucleotides align to TRBD2. The CDR3 has 16 amino acids. Germline lookup yields CDR1 SGHTA and CDR2 FQGTGA. V was clipped by 5 bases and J by 4 bases; unmatched bases: 7.

This clonotype was detected ten times or more. The chain has TRBV11-3 and TRBJ2-5; TRBD1 matches at 12 bases. The CDR3 is made up of 16 amino acids. CDR1 is SGHNT and CDR2 is YENEEA in the germline V gene. Germline trimming cut 1 base from V and 5 bases from J; bases unmatched to any gene: 5. CDR3 sequence reads: CASSLGGTGGAETQYF. In DNA, the CDR3 is TGTGCCAGCAGCTTAGGAGGGACAGGGGGCGCGGAGACCCAGTACTTC. The variable domain in full, with the rest retrieved from reference TRBV11-3 and TRBJ2-5, is EAGVVQSPRYKIIEKKQPVAFWCNPISGHNTLYWYLQNLGQGPELLIRYENEEAVDDSQLPKDRFSAERLKGVDSTLKIQPAELGDSAVYLCASSLGGTGGAETQYFGPGTRLLVL.

V gene TRBV5-1 combines with J gene TRBJ2-5; D call uncertain. The CDR3 is 14 residues long. Trimming left V 2 bases short and J 1 base short, with 9 bases between. Germline CDR1 reads SGHRS; CDR2 reads YFSETQ. The DNA of the CDR3 is TGCGCCAGCAGCTTTAGAGTAATCCAAGAGACCCAGTACTTC. Its translation is CASSFRVIQETQYF.

This clonotype was seen repeatedly, ten times or more. The chain has TRBV11-3 and TRBJ2-1, with 7 bases lining up with TRBD2. Germline CDR1 reads SGHNT; CDR2 reads YENEEA. This CDR3 region has 14 residues. V shed 6 bases, J shed 3 bases, and the junction held 5 bases outside the gene matches. CDR3 loop: CASSPSGNYNEQFF. CDR3 nucleotide sequence: TGTGCCAGCAGTCCCAGCGGGAACTACAATGAGCAGTTCTTC.

The chain has TRBV29-1 and TRBJ1-2, with D possibly being TRBD1 (5 bases). Germline CDR1 reads SQVTM; CDR2 reads ANQGSEA. The CDR3 consists of 12 residues. Deletions cut 2 bases from V and 4 bases from J, with 8 bases between. CDR3 in DNA: TGCAGCGTTGAAAAGACAGCCTATGGCTACACCTTC. Translating it yields CSVEKTAYGYTF.

In the case of this clonotype: A junction boundary mismatches the germline segment, possibly from a read error. The chain employs TRBV2 and TRBJ2-7; no reliable D call. Germline-derived CDR1 and CDR2 are SNHLY and FYNNEI. The CDR3 runs 13 residues. CDR3 sequence: CASSLDVRYEQCF. The CDR3 DNA sequence: TGTGCCAGCAGTTTGGACGTGCGCTACGAGCAGTGCTTC. Full variable domain (outside the CDR3, taken from reference TRBV2 and TRBJ2-7): EPEVTQTPSHQVTQMGQEVILRCVPISNHLYFYWYRQILGQKVEFLVSFYNNEISEKSEIFDDQFSVERPDGSNFTLKIRSTKLEDSAMYFCASSLDVRYEQCFGPGTRLTVT.